This TCR beta chain was captured by sequencing in a study of T cells after somatic rescue of genetic block. The table came from immunoSEQ multiplex PCR; TCRdb's copy has only in-frame clones and leaves some out. The sample lists roughly 15,000 clones, approximately 72% seen once, with roughly 20% in the top ten. The CDR3 is 15 residues long. In germline, CDR1 is MNHNY, CDR2 SVGAGI (reference sequence). V lost 4 bases, J lost 2 bases, and 12 bases lay in between. The rearrangement links TRBV6-6 to TRBJ2-4; perhaps TRBD1 as D (6 bases). Sequenced: peripheral blood mononuclear cells (PBMCs). This clonotype was obtained from a boy under 18. CDR3 in DNA: TGTGCCAGCAGTTCTTACAGGGAAACCAAAAACATTCAGTACTTC. Amino acid sequence: CASSSYRETKNIQYF.